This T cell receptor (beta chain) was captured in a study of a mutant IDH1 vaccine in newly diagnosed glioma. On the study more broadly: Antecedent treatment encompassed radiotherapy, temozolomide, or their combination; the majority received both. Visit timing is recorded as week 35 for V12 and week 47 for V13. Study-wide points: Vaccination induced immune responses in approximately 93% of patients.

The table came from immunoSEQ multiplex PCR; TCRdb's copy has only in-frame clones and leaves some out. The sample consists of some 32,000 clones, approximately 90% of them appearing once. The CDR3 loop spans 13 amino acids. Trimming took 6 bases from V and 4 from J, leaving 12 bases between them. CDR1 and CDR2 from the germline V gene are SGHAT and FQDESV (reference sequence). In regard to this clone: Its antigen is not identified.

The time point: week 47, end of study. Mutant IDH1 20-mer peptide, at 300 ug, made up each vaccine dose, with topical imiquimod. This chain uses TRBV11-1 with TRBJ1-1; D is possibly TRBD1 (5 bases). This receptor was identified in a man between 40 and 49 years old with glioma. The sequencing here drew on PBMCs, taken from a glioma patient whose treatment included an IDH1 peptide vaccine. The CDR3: CASRGQGATEAFF. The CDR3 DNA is TGTGCCAGCAGAGGGCAGGGAGCCACTGAAGCTTTCTTT.